Each of the 19 T cell receptor beta chains below was sequenced from the same sample in a study of blood T cell repertoires in COVID-19. Data came from immunoSEQ multiplex PCR; TCRdb stores just in-frame clones and leaves some out. This table has around 140,000 clones, approximately 89% appearing once. The sequencing sample was made of peripheral blood. The receptor source for this set is a man aged 60-69 years with active or convalescent COVID-19.

The rearrangement uses TRBV2 and TRBJ2-7, with a possible D match to TRBD1 (6 bases). V shed 4 bases and J shed 5 bases, with 15 bases lying between them. Germline lookup yields CDR1 SNHLY and CDR2 FYNNEI. There are 14 residues in the CDR3. Written as DNA, the CDR3 is TGTGCCAGCAGTGCTAGGCAGGGGATCAACGAGCAGTACTTC. Translating gives CASSARQGINEQYF. The full variable domain, in which reference TRBV2 and TRBJ2-7 provide the parts outside the CDR3, is EPEVTQTPSHQVTQMGQEVILRCVPISNHLYFYWYRQILGQKVEFLVSFYNNEISEKSEIFDDQFSVERPDGSNFTLKIRSTKLEDSAMYFCASSARQGINEQYFGPGTRLTVT.

The CDR3 spells CASSQDYSGRYNEQFF. The DNA of the CDR3 is TGCGCCAGCAGCCAAGATTACAGCGGGAGGTACAATGAGCAGTTCTTC. The genes are TRBV4-1 and TRBJ2-1; 9 nucleotides line up with TRBD2. V lost 0 bases to trimming and J lost 4 bases; unmatched junction nucleotides: 4. Per the germline V gene, CDR1 is MGHRA and CDR2 is YSYEKL. This CDR3 is built from 16 residues.

J is TRBJ1-3 and V is TRBV12-5; D uncertain. Trimming removed 6 bases at V and 3 bases at J, with 9 bases between. Germline V gene lookup returns CDR1 LGHNT and CDR2 FRNRAP. The CDR3 loop spans 13 amino acids. The DNA of the CDR3 is TGTGCTAGTGGCCCCCCCAATGGAAACACCATATATTTT. It yields the protein CASGPPNGNTIYF.

The V gene is TRBV19, the J gene TRBJ2-3; 14 bases line up with TRBD2. This CDR3 is built from 16 residues. Germline CDR1 reads LNHDA; CDR2 reads SQIVND (reference sequence). With 5 bases clipped from V and 6 bases from J, the junction kept 7 bases outside the gene matches. CDR3 sequence reads: CASSRGLAGDGDTQYF. CDR3 sequence (DNA): TGTGCCAGTAGTCGGGGACTAGCGGGAGACGGGGATACGCAGTATTTT.

In its sample, this clone was seen a few times. This chain connects TRBV4-3 to TRBJ1-6, with a possible D match to TRBD1 (5 bases). Germline CDR1 and CDR2: LGHNA and YSLEER. This CDR3 comprises 15 residues. Trimming cost V 0 bases and J 7 bases, with 10 bases left between them. As DNA, the CDR3 is TGCGCCAGCAGCCAAGATTCGCAGGGAAATTCACCCCTCCACTTT. It yields the protein CASSQDSQGNSPLHF.

The chain couples TRBV5-8 to TRBJ2-5, with 8 bases lining up with TRBD1. V trimming: 0 bases; J trimming: 5 bases; junction bases outside the gene matches: 3. Germline V gene sequence: CDR1 SGHTS, CDR2 YDEGEE. The CDR3 has 14 amino acids. The CDR3 loop reads CASSLAGGEETQYF. In nucleotides, the CDR3 is TGTGCCAGCAGCTTGGCAGGGGGCGAGGAGACCCAGTACTTC.

This clone was detected only once. The chain links TRBV12-1 to TRBJ2-3; the table's TRBD2 call for D was not verified on the DNA. TRBV12-1 is a pseudogene. The CDR3 extends over 15 amino acids. The chain's CDR3 is CASSSGLADTDTQYF. As DNA, the CDR3 is TGTGCCAGCAGCTCGGGACTAGCGGACACAGATACGCAGTATTTT.

This clone was seen once. This chain joins TRBV11-3 and TRBJ2-5, with D hard to call. V lost 1 base to trimming and J lost 0 bases, with 9 bases between them. The CDR3 is 15 amino acids. Germline V gene lookup returns CDR1 SGHNT and CDR2 YENEEA. The CDR3 nucleotides read TGTGCCAGCAGCTTAGGATTCACGGACCAAGAGACCCAGTACTTC. This encodes CASSLGFTDQETQYF. The full variable domain, completed using reference TRBV11-3 and TRBJ2-5, is EAGVVQSPRYKIIEKKQPVAFWCNPISGHNTLYWYLQNLGQGPELLIRYENEEAVDDSQLPKDRFSAERLKGVDSTLKIQPAELGDSAVYLCASSLGFTDQETQYFGPGTRLLVL.

This clone rates as medium-sized. The J gene is TRBJ1-1, the V gene TRBV19; D is perhaps TRBD1 (5 bases). The CDR3 covers 15 residues. V was shortened by 0 bases and J by 2 bases, with 10 bases between the two germline ends. Germline CDR1 reads LNHDA; CDR2 reads SQIVND (reference sequence). CDR3 in amino acids: CASSIDGRANTEAFF. CDR3 bases: TGTGCCAGTAGTATAGATGGCAGGGCAAACACTGAAGCTTTCTTT. Using reference TRBV19 and TRBJ1-1 for the parts outside the CDR3, the full variable domain is DGGITQSPKYLFRKEGQNVTLSCEQNLNHDAMYWYRQDPGQGLRLIYYSQIVNDFQKGDIAEGYSVSREKKESFPLTVTSAQKNPTAFYLCASSIDGRANTEAFFGQGTRLTVV.

The rearrangement joins TRBV10-3 to TRBJ2-7; a weak D match, TRBD1 (7 bases). The germline CDR1 and CDR2 sequences are ENHRY and SYGVKD. Trimming left V 8 bases short and J 1 base short, with 15 bases between. This CDR3 has 14 residues. The CDR3 sequence is CAIYQGGGSYEQYF. Written as DNA, the CDR3 is TGTGCCATCTACCAGGGGGGCGGGTCCTACGAGCAGTACTTC.

This chain links TRBV5-1 with TRBJ2-1; 10 nucleotides align to TRBD2. The CDR3 covers 16 residues. After removal of 3 bases from V and 6 bases from J, the junction contained 9 bases not matched to a gene. Germline-derived CDR1 and CDR2 are SGHRS and YFSETQ. The CDR3 DNA follows: TGCGCCAGCAGCTCGTTCCTAGCGGGAGCCGGCAATGAGCAGTTCTTC. The encoded protein is CASSSFLAGAGNEQFF.

The gene calls are TRBV6-2 or TRBV6-3 and TRBJ1-2; the match to TRBD1 covers 7 bases. V dropped 4 bases and J dropped 2; count of bases not matched to a gene: 4. Germline values: CDR1 MNHEY, CDR2 SVGEGT. The CDR3 is 14 residues long. The CDR3 is CASSSWDSNYGYTF. The CDR3 DNA sequence: TGTGCCAGCAGTTCCTGGGACAGCAACTATGGCTACACCTTC.

The J gene is TRBJ2-1, the V gene TRBV5-1; 8 bases match TRBD2. CDR3 size: 14 residues. J gave up 9 bases and V 5 bases, and 10 bases lay outside the gene matches. Germline loops: CDR1 SGHRS, CDR2 YFSETQ. CDR3 sequence (DNA): TGCGCCAGCAGAATCGGGAGGGCTGGCGGTGAGCAGTTCTTC. Translating gives CASRIGRAGGEQFF. Full variable domain (remainder filled in from reference TRBV5-1 and TRBJ2-1): KAGVTQTPRYLIKTRGQQVTLSCSPISGHRSVSWYQQTPGQGLQFLFEYFSETQRNKGNFPGRFSGRQFSNSRSEMNVSTLELGDSALYLCASRIGRAGGEQFFGPGTRLTVL.

This clone has a single count. V is TRBV18 and J is TRBJ1-6; no reliable D call. The CDR3 contains 15 residues. V was pared by 5 bases and J by 0 bases, with 8 bases between. Looked up from germline, CDR1 is KGHSH and CDR2 is LQKENI. In DNA form, the CDR3 reads TGTGCCAGCTCATCCGACAACTCCTATAATTCACCCCTCCACTTT. Protein: CASSSDNSYNSPLHF.

This chain joins TRBV12-3 or TRBV12-4 and TRBJ2-3, with D unclear. The CDR3 runs to 10 residues. V gave up 8 bases and J gave up 5 bases, with 5 bases separating them. The CDR3 region has the DNA TGTGCCAGCTCTCGAGATACGCAGTATTTT. Protein product: CASSRDTQYF.

J is TRBJ2-7 and V is TRBV5-6, with D tentatively TRBD1 (5 bases). The CDR3 has 13 residues. The V end was cut by 0 bases, the J end by 3 bases, with 7 bases between. In germline, CDR1 is SGHDT, CDR2 YYEEEE. The CDR3 region has the DNA TGTGCCAGCAGCTTGGGACAGAACTACGAGCAGTACTTC. Its protein is CASSLGQNYEQYF.

The chain uses TRBV28 and TRBJ2-5; 8 bases are a match to TRBD2. The CDR3 is 13 residues long. With 4 bases clipped from V and 2 bases from J, the junction kept 0 bases outside the gene matches. The germline gives CDR1 MDHEN, CDR2 SYDVKM. CDR3 DNA: TGTGCCAGCAGTTCGGGAGGGCAAGAGACCCAGTACTTC. Translation gives CASSSGGQETQYF.

This chain's CDR3 is CASSLRTGGGEQYF. CDR3 nucleotide sequence: TGCGCCAGCAGCTTGAGGACGGGGGGAGGGGAGCAGTACTTC. V gene TRBV5-1 combines with J gene TRBJ2-7; TRBD2 matches at 7 bases. Germline V lookup: CDR1 SGHRS, CDR2 YFSETQ. The trim removed 1 base at V and 7 bases at J, leaving 8 bases unmatched. The CDR3 sequence is 14 residues long.

The J gene is TRBJ1-2, the V gene TRBV15, with D unresolved. Germline V gene data show CDR1 as LNHNV and CDR2 as YYDKDF (reference sequence). The CDR3 is 14 amino acids. V was trimmed by 2 bases and J by 6 bases, leaving 13 bases between them. CDR3 DNA sequence: TGTGCCACCAGCAGAAGTGGGCCTAAAGATGGCTACACCTTC. Translated: CATSRSGPKDGYTF.